Listed below are T cell receptor beta chains from one sample, sequenced in a study of shared clonotypes between healthy human individuals. Here immunoSEQ multiplex PCR was the method, and the copy in TCRdb shows in-frame clones only, minus some. The top ten clones hold 0.14% of a sample with about 2,500,000 clones, approximately 92% of them seen once. The sample comprised naive CD4+ T cells sorted from blood. The receptor source for this set is a man in his late teens or twenties in good health. The CDR3 runs from the conserved cysteine through the conserved F or W. The order of the fields is clone size, D gene, V gene, CDR3 protein. A D gene is named only where the DNA matches it firmly. For some rows the clone size is stated as once, few or many, or as a class when expanded; others skip it.

clone_size: .; d_call: .; v_call: TRBV11-2; cdr3_aa: CASSLEMVGGLSYNEQFF
clone_size: .; d_call: .; v_call: TRBV5-1; cdr3_aa: CASSLDVLNTEAFF
clone_size: .; d_call: TRBD2; v_call: TRBV2; cdr3_aa: CASSEAGTSVEQFF
clone_size: .; d_call: .; v_call: TRBV25-1; cdr3_aa: CASASYNSPLHF
clone_size: .; d_call: TRBD2; v_call: TRBV7-2; cdr3_aa: CATLWSGGLLSQETQYF
clone_size: once; d_call: .; v_call: TRBV15; cdr3_aa: CATSRDLRVVAYNEQFF
clone_size: .; d_call: TRBD1; v_call: TRBV25-1; cdr3_aa: CASSRDRGRETQYF
clone_size: .; d_call: .; v_call: TRBV6-5; cdr3_aa: CASSRIRDLQETQYF
clone_size: once; d_call: .; v_call: TRBV9; cdr3_aa: CASSVLTTSSGANVLTF
clone_size: .; d_call: .; v_call: TRBV6-6; cdr3_aa: CASSSPSWNQPQHF
clone_size: .; d_call: .; v_call: TRBV5-4; cdr3_aa: CASSRPDSPYGYTF
clone_size: .; d_call: .; v_call: TRBV5-1; cdr3_aa: CASSDQLRNNEQFF
clone_size: .; d_call: TRBD1; v_call: TRBV27; cdr3_aa: CASSSGTENSPLHF
clone_size: .; d_call: .; v_call: TRBV4-2; cdr3_aa: CASSQGNVEKLFF
clone_size: .; d_call: TRBD1; v_call: TRBV5-4; cdr3_aa: CASSLGRGLLVYEQYF
clone_size: .; d_call: .; v_call: TRBV6-1; cdr3_aa: CASSETPRGTGELFF
clone_size: .; d_call: .; v_call: TRBV5-1; cdr3_aa: CASSSQGWSSYEQYF